This T cell receptor beta chain derives from a study of patients and donors after allogeneic stem cell transplantation. TCRdb itself ran the RT-PCR reads through MiXCR, one entry per CDR3 protein. The sample consists of approximately 160,000 distinct CDR3 sequences, approximately 25% of them appearing once. The V and J ends lost 4 bases and 5 bases respectively, with 12 bases between them. This CDR3 has 13 residues. Germline-derived CDR1 and CDR2 are MNHEY and SMNVEV (reference sequence). Sequencing was performed on blood, either unsorted or a sorted T cell fraction (not recorded which). This receptor was identified in a human donor who was either an allogeneic HSCT recipient or a stem cell or donor lymphocyte infusion donor (not recorded which). It is not recorded whose cells these are; they may come from a transplant donor. The chain links TRBV27 to TRBJ2-7; D possibly corresponds to TRBD2 (5 bases). The CDR3 DNA is TGTGCCAGCAGTTCACGGAGGAACCACGAGCAGTACTTC. Translated, it gives CASSSRRNHEQYF.